Each of the 19 T cell receptor beta chains below was sequenced from the same sample in a study of early T cells in non-severe SARS-CoV-2 infection. TCRdb called the 5' RACE reads again in MiXCR, with one record for every CDR3 protein. The repertoire holds 50,000 or so distinct CDR3 sequences, with roughly 5.3% as singletons. Source material: whole blood. Receptor source: an adult who was a healthcare worker with PCR-confirmed SARS-CoV-2 infection or an uninfected control (not recorded which).

This clonotype was recorded at least ten times. The gene calls are TRBV5-6 and TRBJ2-4; D is ambiguous. This CDR3 contains 13 residues. Germline V lookup: CDR1 SGHDT, CDR2 YYEEEE. Trimming took 4 bases from V and 7 from J, leaving 12 bases between them. CDR3 nucleotides: TGTGCCAGCAGCGTAGACCTTTTTAACATTCAGTACTTC. Its protein is CASSVDLFNIQYF.

This clonotype was recorded many times. This sequence joins TRBV5-1 and TRBJ1-4, with 8 bases matching TRBD1. Unmatched junction bases numbered 2, after V lost 2 bases and J lost 5 bases. This CDR3 has 14 amino acids. The germline gives CDR1 SGHRS, CDR2 YFSETQ. The CDR3 bases are TGCGCCAGCAGCTTACAGGGGGAGAATGAAAAACTGTTTTTT. Amino acids: CASSLQGENEKLFF.

This clonotype was seen many times. The genes are TRBV12-3 or TRBV12-4 and TRBJ2-3; TRBD2 matches 8 bases. J gave up 1 base and V 7 bases, and 4 bases lay outside the gene matches. This CDR3 has 14 residues. In nucleotides, the CDR3 is TGTGCCAGCACCAAAGCGGGGGGCACAGATACGCAGTATTTT. It codes for CASTKAGGTDTQYF.

This clonotype came up many times. V usage is TRBV7-9 and J usage is TRBJ1-1, with D maybe TRBD1 (5 bases). CDR3 length: 13 amino acids. V lost 6 bases and J lost 1, with 9 bases in between. Germline loops: CDR1 SEHNR, CDR2 FQNEAQ (reference sequence). The CDR3 DNA reads as TGTGCCAGCAGTGACGACAGGAACACTGAAGCTTTCTTT. The encoded protein is CASSDDRNTEAFF.

This clonotype was detected ten times or more. This rearrangement joins TRBV28 to TRBJ2-2, with TRBD1 identical over 7 bases. CDR1 MDHEN and CDR2 SYDVKM come from the germline V gene. J lost 6 bases, V lost 6 bases, and 4 bases had no gene match. This CDR3 region has 13 residues. The CDR3 loop reads CASRYRGAGELFF. CDR3 DNA sequence: TGTGCCAGCAGATACAGGGGAGCCGGGGAGCTGTTTTTT.

This clonotype has ten or more counts. CDR3 residues: CASRPRQGGSNEQFF. In nucleotides, the CDR3 is TGTGCCAGCCGGCCGAGGCAGGGGGGTTCCAATGAGCAGTTCTTC. This chain links TRBV6-4 with TRBJ2-1, with TRBD1 as a possible D gene (7 bases). Germline V lookup: CDR1 MRHNA, CDR2 SNTAGT. The CDR3 loop spans 15 amino acids. Trimming pared 8 bases from V and 6 bases from J, leaving 20 bases between.

This clonotype showed up just a few times. This chain uses TRBV14 with TRBJ1-2; possibly TRBD1 for D (6 bases). Germline lookup yields CDR1 SGHDN and CDR2 FVKESK. The V and J ends lost 6 bases and 2 bases respectively, with 10 bases between them. The CDR3 is made up of 13 amino acids. Here the CDR3 DNA reads TGTGCCAGCAGTATTACAGGGAACTATGGCTACACCTTC. It specifies CASSITGNYGYTF.

This chain uses TRBV5-6 with TRBJ2-7; D remains unclear. The CDR3 covers 14 residues. Germline-derived CDR1 and CDR2 are SGHDT and YYEEEE. V was cut by 4 bases and J by 8 bases, with 19 bases left in between. CDR3 amino acids: CASSPGTRPNKQYF. In DNA form, the CDR3 reads TGTGCCAGCAGCCCTGGAACCCGGCCTAACAAGCAGTACTTC.

This chain joins TRBV5-1 and TRBJ2-2; no definite D call. Trimming took 5 bases from V and 4 from J, leaving 21 bases between them. This CDR3 is 17 amino acids long. Looked up from germline, CDR1 is SGHRS and CDR2 is YFSETQ. CDR3 coding DNA: TGCGCCAGCAGATCAATAGCCGCCCCCGAGAGCACCGGGGAGCTGTTTTTT. Its protein is CASRSIAAPESTGELFF.

This clonotype was recorded many times. The chain couples TRBV7-8 to TRBJ2-3, with a tentative D call TRBD2 (6 bases). Germline loops: CDR1 SGHVS, CDR2 FQNEAQ. The CDR3 sequence is 15 residues long. V was trimmed by 4 bases and J by 2 bases, leaving 13 bases between them. The CDR3 is CASSYLATATDTQYF. CDR3 nucleotide sequence: TGTGCCAGCAGCTACCTAGCGACTGCCACAGATACGCAGTATTTT.

This clonotype was detected ten times or more. The J gene is TRBJ2-7, the V gene TRBV5-4, with a weak D call TRBD1 (6 bases). V was cut by 4 bases and J by 0 bases, with 11 bases left in between. Germline-derived CDR1 and CDR2 are SGHNT and YYREEE (reference sequence). The CDR3 extends over 14 amino acids. The CDR3 coding sequence is TGTGCCAGCAGCCCTACAGGGAACTCCTACGAGCAGTACTTC. As protein: CASSPTGNSYEQYF.

In this sample, this clonotype turned up a few times. This rearrangement joins TRBV6-5 to TRBJ2-3; weak D call: TRBD2 (6 bases). Germline V gives CDR1 MNHEY, CDR2 SVGAGI. V was cut by 6 bases and J by 0 bases, with 16 bases left in between. The CDR3 totals 16 residues. The CDR3 bases are TGTGCCAGCAGCCTAAACGAGCGGGCTAGCACAGATACGCAGTATTTT. Translated, it gives CASSLNERASTDTQYF.

In this sample, this clonotype turned up a few times. V usage is TRBV5-6 and J usage is TRBJ1-2; 9 bases agree with TRBD1. CDR1 and CDR2 from the germline V gene are SGHDT and YYEEEE. The CDR3 loop spans 13 amino acids. V was pared by 0 bases and J by 8 bases, with 2 bases of the junction left unmatched. This CDR3 reads CASSLDRGLGYTF. The CDR3, as DNA: TGTGCCAGCAGCTTGGACAGGGGGCTAGGCTACACCTTC. Variable domain in full (rest from reference TRBV5-6 and TRBJ1-2): DAGVTQSPTHLIKTRGQQVTLRCSPKSGHDTVSWYQQALGQGPQFIFQYYEEEERQRGNFPDRFSGHQFPNYSSELNVNALLLGDSALYLCASSLDRGLGYTFGSGTRLTVV.

There are a few counts of this clonotype. V is TRBV6-2 or TRBV6-3 and J is TRBJ2-1; D is unresolved. Germline CDR1 is MNHEY and CDR2 is SVGEGT. The length of the CDR3 is 12 residues. Trimming removed 0 bases from V and 10 bases from J, with 7 bases in between. DNA for the CDR3: TGTGCCAGCAGTTACTCGCCCTGGGAGCAGTTCTTC. This gives the protein CASSYSPWEQFF.

This clonotype was recorded at least ten times. The gene calls are TRBV4-2 and TRBJ1-2, with 12 bases that match TRBD1. In germline, CDR1 is LGHNA, CDR2 YNFKEQ. The CDR3 extends over 16 amino acids. V gave up 1 base and J gave up 7 bases; unmatched junction bases: 7. The CDR3 spells CASSQVSGQGAAGYTF. The DNA for the CDR3 is TGTGCCAGCAGCCAAGTGTCGGGACAGGGGGCGGCTGGCTACACCTTC.

This clonotype was recorded many times. This sequence joins TRBV7-6 and TRBJ2-7; D possibly uses TRBD1 or TRBD2 (6 bases each). Germline assignment: CDR1 SGHVS and CDR2 FNYEAQ. The length of the CDR3 is 16 residues. Trimming pared 1 base from V and 0 bases from J, leaving 13 bases between. In nucleotides, the CDR3 is TGTGCCAGCAGCTTAGGACCGGGGGCGAGCTCCTACGAGCAGTACTTC. Its translation: CASSLGPGASSYEQYF.

In its sample, this clonotype was seen many times. The chain uses TRBV7-9 and TRBJ2-1; TRBD2 is a possible D gene (5 bases). The CDR3 is 13 amino acids. Trimming stripped 4 bases from V and 12 bases from J, with 16 bases between. The germline V gene encodes CDR1 SEHNR and CDR2 FQNEAQ (reference sequence). Here the CDR3 reads CASSSIRRGGQFF. DNA of the CDR3: TGTGCCAGCAGCTCCATCCGCCGTGGAGGGCAGTTCTTC.

This clonotype was found many times. This chain uses TRBV27 with TRBJ1-5, with D possibly matching TRBD1 (6 bases). This CDR3 region has 15 residues. From germline, CDR1 is MNHEY and CDR2 SMNVEV (reference sequence). The V gene lost 4 bases and the J gene lost 10 bases, with 20 bases spanning the gap. The CDR3, as DNA: TGTGCCAGCAGTTGGTCTGAGGGGGGTATCTTTCCCCAGCATTTT. This sequence encodes CASSWSEGGIFPQHF.

This chain connects TRBV6-5 to TRBJ2-3; D might be TRBD1 (6 bases). This CDR3 contains 14 residues. With 8 bases removed from V and 4 bases from J, the gap between germline ends came to 16 bases. Germline V lookup: CDR1 MNHEY, CDR2 SVGAGI. In nucleotides, the CDR3 is TGTGCCAGCTCCGCCAGGGGACGTGCAGATACGCAGTATTTT. This gives the protein CASSARGRADTQYF.